The 17 T cell receptor beta chains below come from one sample, sequenced in a study of T cell changes during pregnancy in multiple sclerosis. Here immunoSEQ multiplex PCR was the method, and the copy in TCRdb shows in-frame clones only, minus some. The sample carries fewer than 55,000 clones, approximately 90% recorded once. The specimen was peripheral blood, collected in the first trimester of pregnancy. The receptors originated from a female donor with multiple sclerosis, enrolled in a pregnancy study.

This sequence joins TRBV5-6 and TRBJ2-2, with a possible D match to TRBD1 (5 bases). The germline V gene has CDR1 SGHDT and CDR2 YYEEEE. V gave up 4 bases and J gave up 4 bases, with 11 bases separating them. CDR3 length: 14 amino acids. The CDR3 coding sequence is TGTGCCAGCAGCCTAGGGGCCCCCACCGGGGAGCTGTTTTTT. Amino acid sequence: CASSLGAPTGELFF.

This chain uses TRBV7-8 with TRBJ1-6; D perhaps matches TRBD1 (5 bases). V was shortened by 3 bases and J by 8 bases, with 11 bases between the two germline ends. There are 14 residues in the CDR3. CDR1 SGHVS and CDR2 FQNEAQ come from the germline V gene. CDR3 nucleotide sequence: TGTGCCAGCAGCTTGGGGGGAAAGGATTCACCCCTCCACTTT. It translates to CASSLGGKDSPLHF.

This clone was found once. CDR3 bases: TGCGCCAGCAGCTTTGGGACAGGGGAGAACACTGAAGCTTTCTTT. Translating it yields CASSFGTGENTEAFF. The V gene is TRBV5-1, the J gene TRBJ1-1; 10 bases fit TRBD1. Germline V gene data show CDR1 as SGHRS and CDR2 as YFSETQ. V shed 2 bases, J shed 1 base, and the junction held 2 bases outside the gene matches. The CDR3 is 15 amino acids.

This rearrangement joins TRBV30 to TRBJ1-3; TRBD1 might be the D (6 bases). V lost 3 bases, J lost 2 bases, and 17 bases lay in between. The germline V gene encodes CDR1 GTSNPN and CDR2 SVGIG (reference sequence). The CDR3 totals 16 residues. CDR3 bases: TGTGCCTGGAGGTGGGGGCCAGGGAAGGCTGGAAACACCATATATTTT. It codes for CAWRWGPGKAGNTIYF.

Only one count was recorded for this clone. The chain links TRBV7-6 to TRBJ1-4; D is unclear. V shed 3 bases and J shed 6 bases, with 14 bases lying between them. Germline assignment: CDR1 SGHVS and CDR2 FNYEAQ. The CDR3 extends over 15 amino acids. CDR3 in DNA: TGTGCCAGCAGCTTCACGGGATACCGACATGAAAAACTGTTTTTT. Protein: CASSFTGYRHEKLFF.

The gene calls are TRBV4-3 and TRBJ2-1, with TRBD2 identical over 8 bases. The CDR3 has 15 amino acids. The germline gives CDR1 LGHNA, CDR2 YSLEER. V lost 4 bases, J lost 3 bases, and 5 bases stayed unmatched. Here the CDR3 reads CASSPGRGDYNEQFF. DNA for the CDR3: TGCGCCAGCAGCCCTGGGCGGGGGGACTACAATGAGCAGTTCTTC.

This clone has more than one count but fewer than ten. The V gene is TRBV11-2, the J gene TRBJ1-2; the D gene is possibly TRBD1 (5 bases). The V end lost 4 bases, the J end lost 3 bases, and 6 bases lay between the germline ends. The germline CDR1 and CDR2 sequences are SGHAT and FQNNGV. The CDR3 has 12 residues. CDR3 in DNA: TGTGCCAGCAGCTGGGGCGACTATGGCTACACCTTC. It translates to CASSWGDYGYTF. Using reference TRBV11-2 and TRBJ1-2 for the parts outside the CDR3, the full variable domain is EAGVAQSPRYKIIEKRQSVAFWCNPISGHATLYWYQQILGQGPKLLIQFQNNGVVDDSQLPKDRFSAERLKGVDSTLKIQPAKLEDSAVYLCASSWGDYGYTFGSGTRLTVV.

This chain connects TRBV30 to TRBJ1-4; TRBD1 is a possible D gene (5 bases). The CDR3 totals 13 residues. Germline assignment: CDR1 GTSNPN and CDR2 SVGIG (reference sequence). V lost 8 bases and J 6 bases, leaving 16 bases between the germline ends. The CDR3 here is CAGTYSMYEKLFF. For the CDR3, the DNA is TGTGCCGGGACGTACAGTATGTATGAAAAACTGTTTTTT.

The chain combines TRBV19 with TRBJ1-4, with D perhaps TRBD1 (5 bases). Looked up from germline, CDR1 is LNHDA and CDR2 is SQIVND (reference sequence). V gave up 0 bases and J gave up 5 bases, with 7 bases separating them. This CDR3 region has 14 residues. The DNA for the CDR3 is TGTGCCAGTAGTATAGATCGGGGGAATGAAAAACTGTTTTTT. This translates into CASSIDRGNEKLFF.

V gene TRBV6-5 combines with J gene TRBJ1-2; TRBD1 matches at 10 bases. From germline, CDR1 is MNHEY and CDR2 SVGAGI. The CDR3 loop spans 14 amino acids. Germline trimming cut 5 bases from V and 7 bases from J; bases unmatched to any gene: 7. CDR3 in DNA: TGTGCCAGCAGTACACGGACAGGGGGGGCTGGCTACACCTTC. This translates into CASSTRTGGAGYTF.

The genes are TRBV18 and TRBJ2-1, with D tentatively TRBD1 (6 bases). The CDR3 runs to 15 residues. CDR1 is KGHSH, CDR2 LQKENI, per germline. Trimming cost V 2 bases and J 0 bases, with 8 bases left between them. Here the CDR3 DNA reads TGTGCCAGCTCACCAGGACAGAACTCCTACAATGAGCAGTTCTTC. Translating it yields CASSPGQNSYNEQFF.

The gene calls are TRBV11-2 and TRBJ2-3; 9 bases fit TRBD2. The length of the CDR3 is 18 residues. The germline V gene has CDR1 SGHAT and CDR2 FQNNGV. With 0 bases clipped from V and 6 bases from J, the junction kept 13 bases outside the gene matches. The CDR3 nucleotides read TGTGCCAGCAGCTTAGATTCTCCCTCCGCGGGGGGGAAGGATACGCAGTATTTT. Protein sequence: CASSLDSPSAGGKDTQYF.

The V call is TRBV7-2, the J call TRBJ1-4; perhaps TRBD1 as D (5 bases). Germline values: CDR1 SGHTA, CDR2 FQGNSA. CDR3 length: 16 residues. V lost 1 base, J lost 0 bases, and 9 bases lay in between. CDR3 DNA sequence: TGTGCCAGCAGCTTAGGAGACAGTGCAACTAATGAAAAACTGTTTTTT. Translation: CASSLGDSATNEKLFF.

V gene TRBV27 combines with J gene TRBJ1-1; unclear D gene. CDR1 is MNHEY, CDR2 SMNVEV, per germline (reference sequence). The V gene lost 4 bases and the J gene lost 7 bases, with 19 bases spanning the gap. This CDR3 contains 15 residues. The CDR3 nucleotides are TGTGCCAGCAGTTACCTTGTAGGGAGTAGGGTTGAAGCTTTCTTT. It specifies CASSYLVGSRVEAFF.

The chain links TRBV6-6 to TRBJ2-5, with TRBD2 matching 9 bases. With V trimmed by 5 bases and J by 1 base, 5 bases remained unmatched. Germline values: CDR1 MNHNY, CDR2 SVGAGI (reference sequence). The CDR3 is 15 residues long. Here the CDR3 reads CASSPGTSPQETQYF. In DNA, the CDR3 is TGTGCCAGCAGTCCCGGGACTAGCCCCCAAGAGACCCAGTACTTC.

The V gene is TRBV7-2, the J gene TRBJ1-4, with D tentatively TRBD1 (6 bases). CDR1 is SGHTA and CDR2 is FQGNSA in the germline V gene. V lost 5 bases and J 4 bases, leaving 17 bases between the germline ends. CDR3 size: 16 residues. The CDR3 DNA reads TGTGCCAGCAGCCCCCTACGACAGGCCTTTAATGAAAAACTGTTTTTT. This gives the protein CASSPLRQAFNEKLFF.

The rearrangement links TRBV2 to TRBJ2-5, with D possibly being TRBD1 (6 bases). The V and J ends lost 2 bases and 4 bases respectively, with 17 bases between them. CDR1 and CDR2 (germline): SNHLY, FYNNEI. This CDR3 spans 16 amino acids. This CDR3 reads CASSELRGSSRETQYF. DNA of the CDR3: TGTGCCAGCAGTGAATTGAGGGGGAGTTCCCGAGAGACCCAGTACTTC.